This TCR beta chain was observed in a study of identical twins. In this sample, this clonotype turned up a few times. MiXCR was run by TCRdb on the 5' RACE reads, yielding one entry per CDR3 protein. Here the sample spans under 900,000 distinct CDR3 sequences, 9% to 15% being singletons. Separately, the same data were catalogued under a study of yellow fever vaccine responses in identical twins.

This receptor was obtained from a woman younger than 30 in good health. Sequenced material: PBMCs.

The DNA for the CDR3 is TGTGCCAGCAGTTTAGCTGGTTCGGGAGATACGCAGTATTTT. It yields the protein CASSLAGSGDTQYF. V is TRBV12-3 or TRBV12-4 and J is TRBJ2-3, with D uncertain. Trimming removed 0 bases at V and 5 bases at J, with 9 bases between. The CDR3 has 14 residues.